This T cell receptor beta chain was sequenced for a study of blood T cell repertoires in COVID-19. Looking at the study overall: Samples representing acute and convalescent COVID-19 were sourced from the United States, Italy and Spain. T cells, B-cell-depleted T cells, or PBMCs provided the cDNA or gDNA that served as material.

The V gene's germline CDR1 is MDHEN and CDR2 SYDVKM. The CDR3 sequence is 14 residues long. The J segment lost 5 bases and the V segment lost 6 bases, leaving 8 bases of the junction unmatched. Authors' data handling: Nucleated cell number was recorded as an estimate derived from reference gene primer amplification. Sequencing used immunoSEQ multiplex PCR; TCRdb keeps in-frame clones, though not all of them. V and J calls and clone size come straight from that table; D and trimming were deduced from the DNA. The sample has 80,000 to 100,000 clones, about nine tenths seen once. Specimen: peripheral blood. This sequence was found in a human donor with active COVID-19. The donor label of this sample is uncertain. The chain is built from TRBV28 and TRBJ2-7; 9 bases align to TRBD1. This chain's CDR3 is CASRRDRVVDEQYF. CDR3 nucleotides: TGTGCCAGCAGACGGGACAGGGTGGTGGACGAGCAGTACTTC.